One sample yielded the 19 T cell receptor beta chains listed below, sequenced in a study of blood T cell repertoires in COVID-19. TCRdb's table, derived via immunoSEQ multiplex PCR, lists solely in-frame clones and lacks some. The profile covers 40,000 to 50,000 clones, with more than 70% appearing a single time and about 4.6% taken by the ten largest. Source material: peripheral blood. These TCRs come from a human donor in a cohort sampled during active COVID-19.

The chain is built from TRBV7-3 and TRBJ2-7, with a possible D match to TRBD2 (6 bases). Trimming shortened V by 2 bases and J by 2 bases, and 10 bases separated the two germline ends. This CDR3 is 14 amino acids long. Germline V gives CDR1 SGHTA, CDR2 FQGTGA. CDR3 residues: CASSLGGATYEQYF. CDR3 DNA sequence: TGTGCCAGCAGCTTAGGCGGGGCAACCTACGAGCAGTACTTC.

The rearrangement links TRBV24-1 to TRBJ2-2; TRBD1 matches at 8 bases. The junction had 12 bases not matched to a gene; V was cut back by 4 bases and J by 6 bases. Per germline, CDR1 KGHDR and CDR2 SFDVKD. This CDR3 has 17 residues. This CDR3 is CATSDLLGTGGPGELFF. In DNA form, the CDR3 reads TGTGCCACCAGTGACCTGTTGGGGACAGGAGGCCCCGGGGAGCTGTTTTTT.

This chain links TRBV2 with TRBJ2-1, with 11 bases aligning to TRBD2. This CDR3 contains 14 residues. From germline, CDR1 is SNHLY and CDR2 FYNNEI. Trimming at V came to 4 bases and at J to 7 bases, leaving 3 bases not matched to a gene. Here the CDR3 DNA reads TGTGCCAGCAGTGGACTAGCGGGACGTAATGAGCAGTTCTTC. It translates to CASSGLAGRNEQFF.

The rearrangement uses TRBV27 and TRBJ2-7, with 9 bases lining up with TRBD1. Germline lookup yields CDR1 MNHEY and CDR2 SMNVEV (reference sequence). J gave up 3 bases and V 2 bases, and 11 bases lay outside the gene matches. This CDR3 region has 17 residues. This CDR3 is CASSLVFPGTGIYEQYF. The CDR3 coding sequence is TGTGCCAGCAGTTTAGTGTTTCCAGGGACAGGGATCTACGAGCAGTACTTC.

The chain couples TRBV28 to TRBJ2-2; 13 positions match TRBD2. Germline CDR1 and CDR2: MDHEN and SYDVKM. V shed 3 bases and J 6 bases; nucleotides not matched to a gene: 7. There are 17 residues in the CDR3. CDR3 nucleotides: TGTGCCAGCAGTTTGCTACGTACTAGCGGGAGGGCCGGGGAGCTGTTTTTT. Translation: CASSLLRTSGRAGELFF.

The chain is built from TRBV5-8 and TRBJ1-5; TRBD1 agrees at 8 bases. V was clipped by 4 bases and J by 5 bases; unmatched bases: 2. Per the germline V gene, CDR1 is SGHTS and CDR2 is YDEGEE. The CDR3 contains 13 residues. This CDR3 reads CASSPRGHQPQHF. The CDR3 coding sequence is TGTGCCAGCAGCCCCAGGGGGCATCAGCCCCAGCATTTT.

The chain links TRBV6-1 to TRBJ2-3; TRBD1 aligns across 7 bases. Germline V gene sequence: CDR1 MNHNS, CDR2 SASEGT. After removal of 3 bases from V and 1 base from J, the junction contained 1 base not matched to a gene. This CDR3 contains 14 residues. CDR3 sequence: CASSDGTGTDTQYF. The CDR3 DNA reads as TGTGCCAGCAGTGATGGGACAGGCACAGATACGCAGTATTTT.

The chain combines TRBV30 with TRBJ1-2; possibly TRBD1 for D (6 bases). CDR1 and CDR2 from the germline V gene are GTSNPN and SVGIG (reference sequence). Trimming left V 7 bases short and J 3 bases short, with 6 bases between. The CDR3 runs to 10 residues. CDR3 loop: CASGDYGYTF. CDR3 DNA sequence: TGTGCCTCAGGGGACTATGGCTACACCTTC.

The J gene is TRBJ2-3, the V gene TRBV7-8; 7 nucleotides align to TRBD2. Trimming took 8 bases from V and 4 from J; bases not matched to a gene: 9. Germline CDR1 reads SGHVS; CDR2 reads FQNEAQ. The CDR3 is 14 amino acids. The CDR3 DNA sequence: TGTGCCAGCTCCGAAGCGGGAAGTGCAGATACGCAGTATTTT. Translating gives CASSEAGSADTQYF.

The J gene is TRBJ1-4, the V gene TRBV30, with D possibly being TRBD1 (5 bases). The V gene's germline CDR1 is GTSNPN and CDR2 SVGIG (reference sequence). V was trimmed by 8 bases and J by 4 bases, leaving 14 bases between them. CDR3 size: 13 residues. Here the CDR3 reads CAGWGIHNEKLFF. DNA of the CDR3: TGTGCCGGATGGGGCATCCATAATGAAAAACTGTTTTTT.

This rearrangement joins TRBV3-1 (or the pseudogene TRBV3-2) to TRBJ2-1, with 13 bases lining up with TRBD2. V lost 2 bases and J lost 4; bases outside the gene matches: 8. CDR1 is LGHDT and CDR2 is YNNKEL in the germline V gene (reference sequence). There are 18 residues in the CDR3. The CDR3 DNA reads TGTGCCAGCAGCCAACCCCGGGGACTAGCGGGACCTTACAATGAGCAGTTCTTC. Translated: CASSQPRGLAGPYNEQFF.

The J gene is TRBJ1-1, the V gene TRBV3-1 (or the pseudogene TRBV3-2); no firm D call. CDR1 and CDR2 (germline): LGHDT, YNNKEL (reference sequence). This CDR3 comprises 12 residues. With 8 bases removed from V and 0 bases from J, the gap between germline ends came to 7 bases. The CDR3 DNA sequence: TGTGCCAGCTCCAGGATGAACACTGAAGCTTTCTTT. Its translation is CASSRMNTEAFF.

The chain has TRBV6-4 and TRBJ1-5; D gene ambiguous. Germline loops: CDR1 MRHNA, CDR2 SNTAGT. The CDR3 has 16 residues. V lost 3 bases and J 0 bases, leaving 12 bases between the germline ends. CDR3 region: CASSEMSVDSNQPQHF. The CDR3 coding sequence is TGTGCCAGCAGTGAGATGTCAGTCGATAGCAATCAGCCCCAGCATTTT.

The chain uses TRBV4-2 and TRBJ2-2; the match to TRBD1 covers 7 bases. V dropped 4 bases and J dropped 3; count of bases not matched to a gene: 11. CDR1 LGHNA and CDR2 YNFKEQ come from the germline V gene. The CDR3 length is 17 residues. This CDR3 is CASSPLQHRGDTGELFF. In DNA, the CDR3 is TGTGCCAGCAGCCCCCTACAACACAGGGGTGACACCGGGGAGCTGTTTTTT.

This chain joins TRBV4-1 and TRBJ1-2; 8 bases match TRBD1. CDR3 length: 12 residues. The ends lost 4 bases at V and 7 bases at J; junction bases unmatched: 2. Germline CDR1 is MGHRA and CDR2 is YSYEKL. CDR3 in DNA: TGCGCCAGCAGCCCAGGGGGCCGTGGCTACACCTTC. Its translation is CASSPGGRGYTF.

The chain couples TRBV6-5 to TRBJ1-1, with 9 bases that match TRBD1. This CDR3 spans 15 amino acids. Per the germline V gene, CDR1 is MNHEY and CDR2 is SVGAGI. The junction had 8 bases not matched to a gene; V was cut back by 2 bases and J by 7 bases. CDR3 region: CASSYPPGTGSEAFF. CDR3 bases: TGTGCCAGCAGTTACCCGCCCGGGACAGGGAGTGAAGCTTTCTTT.

The chain combines TRBV18 with TRBJ2-7; 7 bases agree with TRBD1. The trim removed 4 bases at V and 5 bases at J, leaving 14 bases unmatched. CDR3 length equals 16 residues. Germline CDR1 and CDR2: KGHSH and LQKENI. In DNA form, the CDR3 reads TGTGCCAGCTCACGAGACAGGGTAGTGCCCCGTCACGAGCAGTACTTC. Protein product: CASSRDRVVPRHEQYF.

The V call is TRBV28, the J call TRBJ2-3; D not resolved. From germline, CDR1 is MDHEN and CDR2 SYDVKM. Between the trimmed V and J ends, which lost 4 bases and 3 bases, there was a span of 2 bases. The CDR3 is 11 residues long. The CDR3 DNA is TGTGCCAGCAGTTCGACAGATACGCAGTATTTT. Translating gives CASSSTDTQYF.

The chain links TRBV5-1 to TRBJ1-1; no clear D. This CDR3 is built from 16 residues. The germline V gene has CDR1 SGHRS and CDR2 YFSETQ. V dropped 0 bases and J dropped 4 bases, with 16 bases sitting between them. CDR3 DNA sequence: TGCGCCAGCAGCTTGGATCTAGGACTATTGGGCACTGAAGCTTTCTTT. Translating gives CASSLDLGLLGTEAFF.